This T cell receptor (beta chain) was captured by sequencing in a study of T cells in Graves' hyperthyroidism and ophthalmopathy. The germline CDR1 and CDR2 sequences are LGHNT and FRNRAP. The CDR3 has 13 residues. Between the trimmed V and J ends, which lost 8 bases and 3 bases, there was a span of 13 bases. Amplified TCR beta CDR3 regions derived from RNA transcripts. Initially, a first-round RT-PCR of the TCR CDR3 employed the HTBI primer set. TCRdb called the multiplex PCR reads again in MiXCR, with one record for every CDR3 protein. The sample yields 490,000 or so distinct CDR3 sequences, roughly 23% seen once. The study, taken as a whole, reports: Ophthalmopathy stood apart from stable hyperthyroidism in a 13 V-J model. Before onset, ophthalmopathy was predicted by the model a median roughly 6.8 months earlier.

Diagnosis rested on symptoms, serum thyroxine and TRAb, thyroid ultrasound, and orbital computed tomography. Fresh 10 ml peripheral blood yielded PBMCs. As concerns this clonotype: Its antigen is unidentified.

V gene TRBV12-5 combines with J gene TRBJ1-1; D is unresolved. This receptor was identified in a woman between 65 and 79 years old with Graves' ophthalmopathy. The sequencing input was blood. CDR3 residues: CASTPASDTEAFF. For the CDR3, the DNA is TGTGCTAGTACCCCCGCCAGCGACACTGAAGCTTTCTTT.